The source of this T cell receptor beta chain is a study of blood T cells in healthy people across ages. It was with a sample-barcoded 5' primer and a J-beta primer mix that a second PCR of about 6 to 12 cycles was run. Each CDR3 protein gets one entry after TCRdb re-called the 5' RACE reads with MiXCR. The data show about 700,000 distinct CDR3 sequences, with around 32% seen just once and 15% to 17% held by the top ten. This CDR3 region has 14 residues. Trimming removed 10 bases from V and 2 bases from J, with 17 bases in between. Germline V CDR1 and CDR2: SEHNR, FQNEAQ (reference sequence). Sequenced sample: blood. This sequence joins TRBV7-9 and TRBJ1-1; D is possibly TRBD1 (5 bases). The sequence came from a woman of 80 years or more in good health. The CDR3 protein is CANIRGGENTEAFF. Here the CDR3 DNA reads TGTGCCAACATCCGGGGAGGGGAAAACACTGAAGCTTTCTTT. Based on the CDR3 plus reference TRBV7-9 and TRBJ1-1, the full variable domain is DTGVSQNPRHKITKRGQNVTFRCDPISEHNRLYWYRQTLGQGPEFLTYFQNEAQLEKSRLLSDRFSAERPKGSFSTLEIQRTEQGDSAMYLCANIRGGENTEAFFGQGTRLTVV.